What follows are 17 T cell receptor beta chains derived from one specimen sequenced in a study of cytomegalovirus exposure and HLA in healthy donors. The protocol was immunoSEQ multiplex PCR, while the TCRdb copy is restricted to in-frame clones and leaves out a portion. This sample has about 56,000 clones; more than 90% occur once, and the top ten carry 1.1%. Sequenced sample: PBMCs. All receptors come from a man aged 18 to 29 in good health and CMV-seronegative.

This clone was detected a few times. The chain uses TRBV18 and TRBJ2-7, with 9 bases identical to TRBD1. Per the germline V gene, CDR1 is KGHSH and CDR2 is LQKENI. V trimming: 1 base; J trimming: 7 bases; junction bases outside the gene matches: 5. The CDR3 runs to 14 residues. The CDR3 loop is CASSPRQGEGEQYF. CDR3 in DNA: TGTGCCAGCTCACCACGACAGGGGGAAGGAGAGCAGTACTTC.

The V gene is TRBV28, the J gene TRBJ2-1, with TRBD1 matching 7 bases. The CDR3 has 16 amino acids. After removal of 5 bases from V and 2 bases from J, the junction contained 9 bases not matched to a gene. Per germline, CDR1 MDHEN and CDR2 SYDVKM. The CDR3 here is CASSDRTGHPYNEQFF. In nucleotides, the CDR3 is TGTGCCAGCAGTGACCGGACAGGCCACCCCTACAATGAGCAGTTCTTC.

This clone came up once. The rearrangement links TRBV28 to TRBJ2-7; D ambiguous. The V gene lost 3 bases and the J gene lost 7 bases, with 16 bases spanning the gap. The CDR3 loop spans 14 amino acids. Per germline, CDR1 MDHEN and CDR2 SYDVKM. The CDR3 spells CASSFSTPSREQYF. For the CDR3, the DNA is TGTGCCAGCAGTTTTTCTACCCCCTCACGAGAGCAGTACTTC.

This clone has only one observation. The chain combines TRBV19 with TRBJ1-2; tentatively, D is TRBD1 (5 bases). Trimming removed 7 bases from V and 1 base from J, with 10 bases in between. This CDR3 region has 13 residues. Germline CDR1 and CDR2: LNHDA and SQIVND (reference sequence). CDR3 DNA sequence: TGTGCCAGTACCCCGGGGGGTAACTATGGCTACACCTTC. Amino acid sequence: CASTPGGNYGYTF.

This chain joins TRBV5-6 and TRBJ2-1, with 8 positions matching TRBD2. The J segment lost 8 bases and the V segment lost 6 bases, leaving 13 bases of the junction unmatched. Looked up from germline, CDR1 is SGHDT and CDR2 is YYEEEE. The CDR3 consists of 15 residues. The CDR3 DNA reads as TGTGCCAGCACCATGTCTGGCCTAGCGGGCGATGAGCAGTTCTTC. Protein sequence: CASTMSGLAGDEQFF.

The rearrangement uses TRBV10-2 and TRBJ2-5, with 8 bases lining up with TRBD2. The germline V gene has CDR1 WSHSY and CDR2 SAAADI. The CDR3 contains 15 residues. With V trimmed by 5 bases and J by 2 bases, 7 bases remained unmatched. CDR3 sequence: CASSSTSGLQETQYF. The CDR3 nucleotides are TGCGCCAGCAGTAGTACTAGCGGATTGCAAGAGACCCAGTACTTC.

This clone was seen once. The chain carries TRBV7-9 and TRBJ1-1, with D unresolved. V was clipped by 4 bases and J by 6 bases, with 15 bases between them. CDR3 length: 14 amino acids. CDR1 and CDR2 from the germline V gene are SEHNR and FQNEAQ (reference sequence). The CDR3 DNA follows: TGTGCCAGCAGCTCCCCCGGGATGCCTTCTGAAGCTTTCTTT. Protein product: CASSSPGMPSEAFF. Filled out from reference TRBV7-9 and TRBJ1-1, the complete variable domain reads DTGVSQNPRHKITKRGQNVTFRCDPISEHNRLYWYRQTLGQGPEFLTYFQNEAQLEKSRLLSDRFSAERPKGSFSTLEIQRTEQGDSAMYLCASSSPGMPSEAFFGQGTRLTVV.

J is TRBJ1-5 and V is TRBV6-5; no reliable D call. Germline CDR1 is MNHEY and CDR2 is SVGAGI. The V end lost 0 bases, the J end lost 1 base, and 4 bases lay between the germline ends. This CDR3 comprises 14 residues. The CDR3 DNA reads TGTGCCAGCAGTTACTCACACAGCAATCAGCCCCAGCATTTT. Its protein is CASSYSHSNQPQHF.

This clone was seen once. V usage is TRBV5-4 and J usage is TRBJ2-6, with 8 nucleotides matching TRBD1. V was clipped by 1 base and J by 4 bases; unmatched bases: 7. The CDR3 sequence is 17 residues long. CDR1 and CDR2 from the germline V gene are SGHNT and YYREEE (reference sequence). This CDR3 reads CASSLSDRGSGANVLTF. Here the CDR3 DNA reads TGTGCCAGCAGCTTGAGTGACAGGGGCTCCGGGGCCAACGTCCTGACTTTC.

This chain connects TRBV28 to TRBJ2-3, with D perhaps TRBD2 (5 bases). The V and J ends lost 5 bases and 0 bases respectively, with 27 bases between them. The CDR3 has 20 amino acids. CDR1 is MDHEN, CDR2 SYDVKM, per germline. CDR3 residues: CASSPSWRQTGPGSTDTQYF. In nucleotides, the CDR3 is TGTGCCAGCAGTCCTTCATGGCGGCAGACCGGACCGGGGAGCACAGATACGCAGTATTTT.

J is TRBJ1-1 and V is TRBV4-1, with D possibly matching TRBD1 (5 bases). Germline CDR1 and CDR2: MGHRA and YSYEKL. CDR3 size: 12 residues. The germline V and J ends were trimmed by 4 bases and 6 bases, with 9 bases remaining between them. The CDR3 region is CASSPGGPEAFF. The CDR3 coding sequence is TGCGCCAGCAGCCCGGGGGGACCTGAAGCTTTCTTT.

This clone was observed a handful of times. This sequence joins TRBV7-9 and TRBJ2-3; 7 nucleotides line up with TRBD2. In germline, CDR1 is SEHNR, CDR2 FQNEAQ (reference sequence). The V and J ends lost 5 bases and 9 bases, in that order; junction bases with no gene match: 17. CDR3 length equals 16 residues. The CDR3 DNA reads TGTGCCAGCAGCCAACATACTAGCGCCGCTAGGGCGACGCAGTATTTT. Amino acids: CASSQHTSAARATQYF.

This CDR3 is CSAGLTYEQYF. CDR3 DNA sequence: TGCAGTGCCGGACTCACATACGAGCAGTACTTC. This rearrangement joins TRBV20-1 to TRBJ2-7; a possible D gene is TRBD2 (5 bases). Trimming left V 6 bases short and J 4 bases short, with 10 bases between. This CDR3 comprises 11 residues. Germline lookup yields CDR1 DFQATT and CDR2 SNEGSKA (reference sequence).

This chain uses TRBV28 with TRBJ2-1; D remains unclear. The CDR3 runs to 15 residues. Germline V gene data show CDR1 as MDHEN and CDR2 as SYDVKM. V dropped 3 bases and J dropped 0 bases, with 9 bases sitting between them. CDR3 sequence: CASSLLVSSYNEQFF. CDR3 sequence (DNA): TGTGCCAGCAGTTTGTTGGTGAGCTCCTACAATGAGCAGTTCTTC. Looking up the rest from reference TRBV28 and TRBJ2-1 gives the full variable domain: DVKVTQSSRYLVKRTGEKVFLECVQDMDHENMFWYRQDPGLGLRLIYFSYDVKMKEKGDIPEGYSVSREKKERFSLILESASTNQTSMYLCASSLLVSSYNEQFFGPGTRLTVL.

This clone has more than one count but fewer than ten. The V and J genes are TRBV25-1 and TRBJ2-1; 8 nucleotides match TRBD1. This CDR3 comprises 15 residues. The germline V gene has CDR1 MGHDK and CDR2 SYGVNS. Unmatched junction bases numbered 11, after V lost 7 bases and J lost 6 bases. CDR3 DNA sequence: TGTGCCAGCATAGATGCAGGGGGCGTGGGCAATGAGCAGTTCTTC. This sequence encodes CASIDAGGVGNEQFF. Looking up the rest from reference TRBV25-1 and TRBJ2-1 gives the full variable domain: EADIYQTPRYLVIGTGKKITLECSQTMGHDKMYWYQQDPGMELHLIHYSYGVNSTEKGDLSSESTVSRIRTEHFPLTLESARPSHTSQYLCASIDAGGVGNEQFFGPGTRLTVL.

The genes are TRBV4-3 and TRBJ2-5, with TRBD1 matching over 8 bases. From germline, CDR1 is LGHNA and CDR2 YSLEER. There are 16 residues in the CDR3. The junction had 8 bases not matched to a gene; V was cut back by 3 bases and J by 2 bases. Here the CDR3 reads CASSQGQAFPQETQYF. The CDR3 nucleotides are TGCGCCAGCAGCCAGGGACAGGCCTTTCCTCAAGAGACCCAGTACTTC.

This chain joins TRBV28 and TRBJ2-1, with 7 bases matching TRBD1. Germline V gene data show CDR1 as MDHEN and CDR2 as SYDVKM. After removal of 5 bases from V and 8 bases from J, the junction contained 9 bases not matched to a gene. The CDR3 sequence is 14 residues long. CDR3 in DNA: TGTGCCAGCAGTCCCCACAGGGGCAGGGATGAGCAGTTCTTC. Protein: CASSPHRGRDEQFF.